Presented here are 25 T cell receptor beta chains from one specimen sequenced in a study of T cell repertoires in cytomegalovirus infection. These receptors' antigens are unknown. TCRdb used MiXCR to reprocess the reads, holding one entry per CDR3 protein. Among around 710,000 distinct CDR3 sequences listed, approximately 32% were seen once. This specimen consisted of cultured CD8+ T cells from PBMCs, obtained from culture after CMV antigen stimulation. The receptors stem from a human donor in good health (CMV status not recorded). Some clones in this sample may be carry-over from other donors' samples.

The V call is TRBV7-9, the J call TRBJ1-5; D gene unclear. Trimming shortened V by 6 bases and J by 5 bases, and 14 bases separated the two germline ends. The CDR3 is made up of 14 amino acids. Germline V gives CDR1 SEHNR, CDR2 FQNEAQ (reference sequence). In DNA form, the CDR3 reads TGTGCCAGCAGTCCACCGGGAGGCCATCAGCCCCAGCATTTT. This encodes CASSPPGGHQPQHF.

The chain combines TRBV11-3 with TRBJ1-1; D might be TRBD1 (6 bases). CDR3 length equals 14 residues. Trimming cost V 1 base and J 6 bases, with 12 bases left between them. From germline, CDR1 is SGHNT and CDR2 YENEEA. The CDR3 DNA follows: TGTGCCAGCAGCTTAGCAGGGGAGGACGCTGAAGCTTTCTTT. Protein: CASSLAGEDAEAFF.

The V gene is TRBV10-3, the J gene TRBJ2-2, with 8 nucleotides matching TRBD1. The CDR3 is made up of 15 amino acids. CDR1 ENHRY and CDR2 SYGVKD come from the germline V gene. Trimming removed 6 bases from V and 5 bases from J; junction bases left unmatched: 8. CDR3 region: CAIRVDRVGTGELFF. As DNA, the CDR3 is TGTGCCATCAGGGTGGACAGGGTCGGGACCGGGGAGCTGTTTTTT.

V is TRBV5-6 and J is TRBJ2-5, with TRBD2 matching 14 bases. This CDR3 is built from 16 residues. The junction had 6 bases not matched to a gene; V was cut back by 3 bases and J by 5 bases. Per germline, CDR1 SGHDT and CDR2 YYEEEE. CDR3: CASSYPTSGGVETQYF. In nucleotides, the CDR3 is TGTGCCAGCAGCTACCCGACTAGCGGGGGGGTGGAGACCCAGTACTTC.

The chain uses TRBV27 and TRBJ2-3; D is perhaps TRBD2 (7 bases). Germline CDR1 reads MNHEY; CDR2 reads SMNVEV (reference sequence). This CDR3 comprises 16 residues. V was cut by 1 base and J by 1 base, with 12 bases left in between. DNA for the CDR3: TGTGCCAGCAGTTTATGGGTCGGGGGGCGCACAGATACGCAGTATTTT. This sequence encodes CASSLWVGGRTDTQYF.

The rearrangement joins TRBV27 to TRBJ1-2; tentative D call: TRBD1 (6 bases). The ends were cut back, 4 bases at V and 8 bases at J, with 14 bases in the middle. There are 13 residues in the CDR3. Germline-derived CDR1 and CDR2 are MNHEY and SMNVEV (reference sequence). The CDR3 DNA sequence: TGTGCCAGCAGTTACATGACCGGGACAGGCTACACCTTC. Its protein product is CASSYMTGTGYTF.

As concerns this clonotype: This may come from a read error, since a much larger clone is one base off. V and J are TRBV7-6 and TRBJ2-3; 7 bases line up with TRBD2. This CDR3 spans 15 amino acids. Germline V lookup: CDR1 SGHVS, CDR2 FNYEAQ. This CDR3 reads CASSSLATSTDMQYF. The CDR3 region has the DNA TGTGCCAGCAGCTCACTAGCGACCAGCACAGATATGCAGTATTTT.

The rearrangement joins TRBV12-3 or TRBV12-4 to TRBJ2-7; D call uncertain. V was trimmed by 2 bases and J by 3 bases, leaving 11 bases between them. The CDR3 is 14 amino acids. This CDR3 is CASSLSQRSYEQYV. CDR3 nucleotides: TGTGCCAGCAGTTTAAGCCAGAGAAGCTACGAGCAGTACGTC.

At least ten counts were recorded for this clonotype. This chain links TRBV7-2 with TRBJ2-2; the match to TRBD2 covers 10 bases. The junction had 9 bases not matched to a gene; V was cut back by 5 bases and J by 3 bases. The CDR3 is 17 amino acids. Germline lookup yields CDR1 SGHTA and CDR2 FQGNSA. The DNA of the CDR3 is TGTGCCAGCAGCCAACTAGCGGGGTTTATGGACACCGGGGAGCTGTTTTTT. As protein: CASSQLAGFMDTGELFF.

This clonotype was counted only a few times. CDR3 DNA: TGCGCCAGCAGCCCTGGGACAGGGACCACTGAAGCTTTCTTT. Translation: CASSPGTGTTEAFF. This chain joins TRBV4-3 and TRBJ1-1; 9 bases match TRBD1. The V gene's germline CDR1 is LGHNA and CDR2 YSLEER. This CDR3 has 14 residues. The V and J ends lost 4 bases and 4 bases, in that order; junction bases with no gene match: 4.

This chain connects TRBV27 to TRBJ2-7; 10 nucleotides match TRBD2. Germline V gene lookup returns CDR1 MNHEY and CDR2 SMNVEV (reference sequence). V gave up 7 bases and J gave up 0 bases; unmatched junction bases: 9. The CDR3 has 16 amino acids. CDR3 nucleotides: TGTGCCAGCAATTTCCCTAGCGGGGGATCCTCCTACGAGCAGTACTTC. It is translated as CASNFPSGGSSYEQYF.

A few counts support this clonotype. The chain carries TRBV7-9 and TRBJ1-1; no clear D. Trimming took off 0 bases at V and 1 base at J, with 9 bases between the two ends. Per the germline V gene, CDR1 is SEHNR and CDR2 is FQNEAQ (reference sequence). The CDR3 loop spans 15 amino acids. The CDR3 DNA reads as TGTGCCAGCAGCTTAGCGCCAGGTCGGAACACTGAAGCTTTCTTT. It specifies CASSLAPGRNTEAFF.

This chain connects TRBV6-1 to TRBJ2-7; D may be TRBD2 (5 bases). With 2 bases removed from V and 3 bases from J, the gap between germline ends came to 8 bases. Germline values: CDR1 MNHNS, CDR2 SASEGT. This CDR3 is 13 amino acids long. DNA for the CDR3: TGTGCCAGCAGTGAATTGAGGGACTACGAGCAGTACGTC. This sequence encodes CASSELRDYEQYV.

The chain's CDR3 is CASSHTSGGHADTQYF. The DNA of the CDR3 is TGTGCCAGCAGCCATACTAGCGGGGGGCACGCAGATACGCAGTATTTT. The genes are TRBV7-6 and TRBJ2-3, with 12 nucleotides matching TRBD2. Trimming took 5 bases from V and 4 from J; bases not matched to a gene: 7. Germline CDR1 reads SGHVS; CDR2 reads FNYEAQ. The CDR3 is 16 residues long.

This clonotype has more than one count but fewer than ten. The V gene is TRBV12-5, the J gene TRBJ1-5; D is perhaps TRBD1 (5 bases). Germline V gene lookup returns CDR1 LGHNT and CDR2 FRNRAP. The CDR3 is 16 amino acids. V was cut by 4 bases and J by 4 bases, with 17 bases left in between. The CDR3 region has the DNA TGTGCTAGTGGTTCGATGATAGGGGCACGGAATCAGCCCCAGCATTTT. Translated: CASGSMIGARNQPQHF. Drawing the rest from reference TRBV12-5 and TRBJ1-5, the complete variable domain is DARVTQTPRHKVTEMGQEVTMRCQPILGHNTVFWYRQTMMQGLELLAYFRNRAPLDDSGMPKDRFSAEMPDATLATLKIQPSEPRDSAVYFCASGSMIGARNQPQHFGDGTRLSIL.

This clonotype was seen only a few times. The gene calls are TRBV2 and TRBJ1-4, with D tentatively TRBD1 (6 bases). Germline loops: CDR1 SNHLY, CDR2 FYNNEI. V was clipped by 1 base and J by 0 bases, with 9 bases between them. The CDR3 length is 16 residues. The CDR3: CASSEEGGTTNEKLFF. CDR3 nucleotides: TGTGCCAGCAGTGAAGAGGGGGGGACAACTAATGAAAAACTGTTTTTT.

This clonotype was recorded at least ten times. The chain employs TRBV7-2 and TRBJ2-3; maybe TRBD2 (6 bases). Between the trimmed V and J ends, which lost 5 bases and 3 bases, there was a span of 15 bases. Per germline, CDR1 SGHTA and CDR2 FQGNSA. This CDR3 spans 15 amino acids. The CDR3 reads CASSPLGGRTDTQYF. The DNA of the CDR3 is TGTGCCAGCAGCCCCTTAGGAGGGCGGACAGATACGCAGTATTTT.

This clonotype was seen a handful of times. This chain links TRBV6-5 with TRBJ2-7; possible D gene TRBD2, 6 bases. This CDR3 comprises 14 residues. Germline V gene sequence: CDR1 MNHEY, CDR2 SVGAGI. Trimming cost V 7 bases and J 1 base, with 14 bases left between them. CDR3 nucleotides: TGTGCCAGCACCGAAGGGGACTCTTCCTACGAGCAGTACTTC. Residues: CASTEGDSSYEQYF.

This clonotype was seen a few times. V and J are TRBV6-2 or TRBV6-3 and TRBJ2-4, with D possibly being TRBD2 (6 bases). Germline CDR1 MNHEY, CDR2 SVGEGT. This CDR3 has 15 amino acids. The V end was cut by 8 bases, the J end by 0 bases, with 14 bases between. The CDR3 DNA follows: TGTGCCAGCCGAGGGACTCCTCTAGCCAAAAACATTCAGTACTTC. This gives the protein CASRGTPLAKNIQYF.

Many counts were recorded for this clonotype. The chain uses TRBV6-1 and TRBJ2-1, with D perhaps being TRBD1 or TRBD2 (6 bases each). V gave up 1 base and J gave up 2 bases, with 12 bases separating them. Germline V gene lookup returns CDR1 MNHNS and CDR2 SASEGT. The length of the CDR3 is 16 residues. The CDR3 DNA reads TGTGCCAGCAGTGAAGTAGGGGGGCCCCCCTACAATGAGCAGTTCTTC. Its protein product is CASSEVGGPPYNEQFF.

This clonotype was observed a few times. V is TRBV27 and J is TRBJ1-1, with TRBD1 as a possible D gene (5 bases). CDR3 size: 15 residues. Trimming pared 5 bases from V and 5 bases from J, leaving 18 bases between. Germline CDR1 and CDR2: MNHEY and SMNVEV (reference sequence). CDR3 DNA sequence: TGTGCCAGCAGTCCACCCGGGACCCCTCGAACTGAAGCTTTCTTT. It specifies CASSPPGTPRTEAFF.

This clonotype showed up many times. V and J are TRBV12-3 or TRBV12-4 and TRBJ1-1; no firm D call. V shed 3 bases and J shed 7 bases, with 9 bases lying between them. The CDR3 has 12 residues. The CDR3 DNA sequence: TGTGCCAGCAGTTTGTCGGCCCTTGAAGCTTTCTTT. This gives the protein CASSLSALEAFF.

This clonotype has just a few counts. The rearrangement joins TRBV27 to TRBJ2-7; D gene uncertain. CDR1 and CDR2 (germline): MNHEY, SMNVEV (reference sequence). Trimming removed 5 bases from V and 5 bases from J, with 16 bases in between. CDR3 size: 14 residues. CDR3: CASSVGYGSDEQYF. CDR3 DNA: TGTGCCAGCAGTGTGGGTTACGGCAGCGACGAGCAGTACTTC.

This clonotype has a handful of counts. V usage is TRBV7-6 and J usage is TRBJ2-4; D is unresolved. Trimming left V 1 base short and J 5 bases short, with 6 bases between. Germline CDR1 and CDR2: SGHVS and FNYEAQ. This CDR3 is 13 amino acids long. The CDR3 region is CASSLVTENIQYF. DNA for the CDR3: TGTGCCAGCAGCTTAGTCACCGAAAACATTCAGTACTTC.

V and J are TRBV5-5 and TRBJ2-3; possibly TRBD1 for D (5 bases). The germline V and J ends were trimmed by 0 bases and 4 bases, with 9 bases remaining between them. This CDR3 comprises 14 residues. The germline V gene has CDR1 SGHKS and CDR2 YYEKEE (reference sequence). The CDR3 protein is CASSLVTDADTQYF. CDR3 bases: TGTGCCAGCAGCTTGGTGACAGATGCAGATACGCAGTATTTT.